This T cell receptor (beta chain) originates from a study of T cells in localized non-small cell lung cancer. Findings and caveats of the study: It was uninvolved adjacent lung that showed the highest T cell clonality, exceeding tumor. A median approximately 53 of the top 100 tumor clones appeared in adjacent lung.

Only in-frame clones appear in the TCRdb table, and some are missing; sequencing was by immunoSEQ multiplex PCR. Here the sample spans 24,000 or so clones, more than 70% being singletons. The CDR3 loop spans 11 amino acids. Germline CDR1 is SGHAT and CDR2 is FQNNGV. V lost 2 bases and J lost 4, with 2 bases in between. Remarks on this clone: Its target is unknown.

V gene TRBV11-2 combines with J gene TRBJ2-5; D not resolved. The receptor comes from a woman aged 40-75 years with stage III lung adenocarcinoma. Sequencing was performed on peripheral blood mononuclear cells, taken before any cancer treatment. This CDR3 is CASSLRETQYF. As DNA, the CDR3 is TGTGCCAGCAGCTTACGAGAGACCCAGTACTTC.